This TCR beta chain is drawn from a study of blood T cell repertoires in COVID-19. Study summary: From T cells, B-cell-depleted T cells, or PBMCs came the material, which was cDNA or gDNA.

V lost 1 base to trimming and J lost 3 bases; unmatched junction nucleotides: 3. The CDR3 contains 16 residues. The germline V gene encodes CDR1 SNHLY and CDR2 FYNNEI. Per the original methods: Reference gene primers were amplified, and this amplification served to estimate nucleated cell counts. Some clones are missing from TCRdb's copy, which holds only in-frame ones; the method was immunoSEQ multiplex PCR. V and J calls and clone size are copied from that table; D and trimming were computed from the DNA. The sample has around 280,000 clones; 90% are singletons. The origin of this receptor is a woman aged 18-29 years with acute COVID-19. This sequence joins TRBV2 and TRBJ2-3, with 11 bases identical to TRBD2. Sequenced material: PBMCs or T cells enriched from blood (not recorded which). CDR3 loop: CASSEVIAGGTDTQYF. DNA for the CDR3: TGTGCCAGCAGTGAAGTAATAGCGGGAGGGACAGATACGCAGTATTTT.